The present T cell receptor (beta chain) was sequenced within a study of blood T cell repertoires in COVID-19. Using immunoSEQ multiplex PCR, the repertoire was profiled, and TCRdb retains in-frame clones only, with some absent. The data show over 250,000 clones, 88% seen once. This CDR3 has 16 amino acids. Trimming removed 3 bases from V and 2 bases from J, with 14 bases in between. Germline CDR1 MNHEY, CDR2 SMNVEV (reference sequence). The origin of this receptor is a woman aged 55-75 years in a cohort exposed to, infected with or recovered from COVID-19 (not recorded which). The chain links TRBV27 to TRBJ1-5; perhaps TRBD1 as D (6 bases). Sequenced sample: PBMCs or T cells enriched from blood (not recorded which). DNA of the CDR3: TGTGCCAGCAGTTTCGTCAGCCACAGGGGCAATCAGCCCCAGCATTTT. This encodes CASSFVSHRGNQPQHF.